Reported below is one TCR beta chain. Its antigen is unidentified. The length of the CDR3 is 15 residues. Deletions cut 10 bases from V and 4 bases from J, with 22 bases between. Germline CDR1 MDHEN, CDR2 SYDVKM. The sample comes from a study of T cell responses to AZD1222 COVID-19 vaccine. General study findings and limits: No day 14 peak samples; only post-peak repertoires were characterized.

Libraries were prepared by immunoSEQ multiplex PCR; TCRdb keeps only in-frame clonotypes and omits some of them. The table includes 100,000 to 150,000 clones, roughly 92% detected once. The chain recombines TRBV28 with TRBJ1-2; D possibly corresponds to TRBD1 (5 bases). The TCR originated in an adult in good health. Source: peripheral blood, taken on day 0 of AZD1222 vaccination. As DNA, the CDR3 is TGTGCCACTAAACCATGGAGGGGTTCGAGCTATGGCTACACCTTC. This encodes CATKPWRGSSYGYTF.